The 26 T cell receptor beta chains given below trace back to one sample, sequenced in a study of T cell repertoires in cytomegalovirus infection. TCRdb independently ran MiXCR on the reads; one entry per CDR3 protein. The sample records tens of thousands of distinct CDR3 sequences, approximately 22% being singletons. The antigens of these receptors remain unknown. Sequenced here: CD8+ T cells from cultured PBMCs, sampled from culture after CMV antigen stimulation. These receptors all stem from a human donor in good health (CMV status not recorded). Some clones in this sample may be carry-over from other donors' samples.

The chain has TRBV6-8 and TRBJ2-2, with D unclear. With 6 bases removed from V and 7 bases from J, the gap between germline ends came to 12 bases. The CDR3 is 13 amino acids. Germline loops: CDR1 MNHGY, CDR2 SAAAGT. CDR3 sequence: CASSPYLVGELFF. In DNA, the CDR3 is TGTGCCAGCAGCCCTTACCTGGTCGGGGAGCTGTTTTTT.

The V and J genes are TRBV27 and TRBJ2-3; 9 bases align to TRBD2. The germline V gene encodes CDR1 MNHEY and CDR2 SMNVEV (reference sequence). V lost 5 bases and J lost 6; bases outside the gene matches: 9. The CDR3 consists of 15 residues. DNA for the CDR3: TGTGCCAGCAGTCCACCGGGACTAGCATTCGATACGCAGTATTTT. It is translated as CASSPPGLAFDTQYF.

The CDR3 here is CASSDLLRVAGGEAFF. The CDR3 DNA sequence: TGTGCCAGCAGTGATCTCCTAAGGGTGGCCGGCGGAGAAGCTTTCTTT. The genes are TRBV6-1 and TRBJ1-1; D ambiguous. Germline CDR1 MNHNS, CDR2 SASEGT. The CDR3 length is 16 residues. The V and J ends lost 3 bases and 8 bases respectively, with 22 bases between them.

This sequence joins TRBV27 and TRBJ1-6; 8 bases align to TRBD1. From germline, CDR1 is MNHEY and CDR2 SMNVEV (reference sequence). The CDR3 consists of 17 residues. V dropped 4 bases and J dropped 7; count of bases not matched to a gene: 12. CDR3: CASSSPHQTGGNSPLHF. The CDR3 DNA follows: TGTGCCAGCAGTTCGCCACACCAAACAGGGGGAAATTCACCCCTCCACTTT.

This clonotype was observed a few times. The chain uses TRBV28 and TRBJ1-5; tentative D call: TRBD1 (6 bases). V lost 6 bases and J lost 3, with 12 bases in between. This CDR3 has 14 residues. Germline V gives CDR1 MDHEN, CDR2 SYDVKM. In DNA form, the CDR3 reads TGTGCCAGCAGCCACAGGGAAATCAATCAGCCCCAGCATTTT. It translates to CASSHREINQPQHF.

This clonotype came up a few times. The chain employs TRBV27 and TRBJ2-3; 8 bases map to TRBD2. Germline V gene data show CDR1 as MNHEY and CDR2 as SMNVEV (reference sequence). CDR3 size: 15 residues. V lost 5 bases and J lost 2; bases outside the gene matches: 6. CDR3 region: CASSPRGATTDTQYF. CDR3 nucleotide sequence: TGTGCCAGCAGTCCGCGGGGGGCCACCACAGATACGCAGTATTTT.

The chain uses TRBV27 and TRBJ2-7; D gene unclear. CDR3 length equals 14 residues. Germline loops: CDR1 MNHEY, CDR2 SMNVEV (reference sequence). The V gene lost 5 bases and the J gene lost 2 bases, with 13 bases spanning the gap. The CDR3 DNA is TGTGCCAGCAGTACGGCAGGACGAACCTACGAGCAGTACTTC. Residues: CASSTAGRTYEQYF.

This clonotype was detected a few times. The J gene is TRBJ1-5, the V gene TRBV7-2; D not resolved. V shed 5 bases and J shed 0 bases, with 11 bases lying between them. The germline V gene encodes CDR1 SGHTA and CDR2 FQGNSA. The CDR3 totals 15 residues. CDR3 DNA sequence: TGTGCCAGCAGCCCCCGAGGTTATAGCAATCAGCCCCAGCATTTT. It specifies CASSPRGYSNQPQHF.

This clonotype has only one observation. The CDR3 here is CSVVPGGHNEQFF. CDR3 bases: TGCAGCGTTGTGCCGGGGGGACACAATGAGCAGTTCTTC. The J gene is TRBJ2-1, the V gene TRBV29-1; 7 positions agree with TRBD2. Germline CDR1 is SQVTM and CDR2 is ANQGSEA. V lost 4 bases and J lost 5; bases outside the gene matches: 5. The CDR3 is 13 amino acids.

This clonotype occurred a few times. The gene calls are TRBV7-2 and TRBJ1-1, with D unclear. This CDR3 spans 15 amino acids. From germline, CDR1 is SGHTA and CDR2 FQGNSA. Between the trimmed V and J ends, which lost 1 base and 1 base, there was a span of 10 bases. The CDR3 DNA is TGTGCCAGCAGCTTAGTCACGGCCACGAACACTGAAGCTTTCTTT. As protein: CASSLVTATNTEAFF.

This clonotype has at least ten counts. The chain employs TRBV27 and TRBJ1-5; D is unclear. V lost 2 bases to trimming and J lost 4 bases, with 9 bases between them. Germline V CDR1 and CDR2: MNHEY, SMNVEV (reference sequence). The CDR3 length is 14 residues. CDR3 sequence: CASSLTGVNQPQHF. The CDR3 region has the DNA TGTGCCAGCAGTTTAACGGGAGTTAATCAGCCCCAGCATTTT.

This chain links TRBV7-8 with TRBJ2-3, with 10 bases aligning to TRBD2. Germline V gene data show CDR1 as SGHVS and CDR2 as FQNEAQ. There are 15 residues in the CDR3. Germline trimming cut 5 bases from V and 3 bases from J; bases unmatched to any gene: 5. The DNA of the CDR3 is TGTGCCAGCAGCCCTAGCGGGGGAGGGACAGATACGCAGTATTTT. Protein: CASSPSGGGTDTQYF.

This clonotype turned up a few times. CDR3 coding DNA: TGCGCCAGCAGCCAATTGCACGGGGGGCAGTACGAGCAGTACTTC. Its translation: CASSQLHGGQYEQYF. The chain combines TRBV4-1 with TRBJ2-7; TRBD2 might be the D (7 bases). The CDR3 contains 15 residues. CDR1 is MGHRA, CDR2 YSYEKL, per germline. V was trimmed by 2 bases and J by 4 bases, leaving 15 bases between them.

This clonotype was seen a handful of times. The chain has TRBV4-1 and TRBJ1-1, with D tentatively TRBD1 (5 bases). CDR1 is MGHRA and CDR2 is YSYEKL in the germline V gene. The CDR3 runs 14 residues. The V and J ends lost 3 bases and 2 bases respectively, with 10 bases between them. The CDR3 nucleotides are TGCGCCAGCAGCCACCTTAGGGGCAACACTGAAGCTTTCTTT. Its translation: CASSHLRGNTEAFF.

This chain uses TRBV7-3 with TRBJ1-1; the match to TRBD1 covers 10 bases. The CDR3 covers 17 residues. Germline CDR1 and CDR2: SGHTA and FQGTGA. V lost 2 bases to trimming and J lost 4 bases; unmatched junction nucleotides: 10. The CDR3 nucleotides read TGTGCCAGCAGCTTACCCGGGACAGGGGATCAAGGCACTGAAGCTTTCTTT. Residues: CASSLPGTGDQGTEAFF.

This clonotype was seen ten or more times. The V gene is TRBV12-3 or TRBV12-4, the J gene TRBJ1-5, with D perhaps TRBD1 (5 bases). CDR3 size: 14 residues. V lost 3 bases and J lost 8, with 14 bases in between. For the CDR3, the DNA is TGTGCCAGCAGTTTCGAAAGGGGTTGGGAGCCCCAGCATTTT. Protein sequence: CASSFERGWEPQHF.

V gene TRBV4-3 combines with J gene TRBJ1-1, with D possibly being TRBD1 (6 bases). The CDR3 totals 16 residues. V was clipped by 0 bases and J by 0 bases, with 11 bases between them. In germline, CDR1 is LGHNA, CDR2 YSLEER. CDR3 protein: CASSQDGGDMNTEAFF. CDR3 DNA sequence: TGCGCCAGCAGCCAAGATGGGGGGGACATGAACACTGAAGCTTTCTTT.

V gene TRBV27 combines with J gene TRBJ1-2; 9 positions agree with TRBD1. The germline gives CDR1 MNHEY, CDR2 SMNVEV (reference sequence). Losses at the gene ends were 3 bases for V and 3 bases for J; bases not matched to a gene: 5. The CDR3 consists of 15 residues. The DNA for the CDR3 is TGTGCCAGCAGTTTCCGGGACAGGGATCACTATGGCTACACCTTC. Amino acid sequence: CASSFRDRDHYGYTF.

In its sample, this clonotype was seen a few times. The chain combines TRBV28 with TRBJ2-3; 10 bases map to TRBD2. The CDR3 extends over 16 amino acids. V was pared by 4 bases and J by 1 base, with 5 bases of the junction left unmatched. In germline, CDR1 is MDHEN, CDR2 SYDVKM. CDR3 sequence (DNA): TGTGCCAGCAGTTCCTCTCTAGCGGGAGGCACAGATACGCAGTATTTT. Translated: CASSSSLAGGTDTQYF.

The V call is TRBV11-2, the J call TRBJ1-6; D gene uncertain. The germline gives CDR1 SGHAT, CDR2 FQNNGV. The CDR3 loop spans 14 amino acids. The V end was cut by 2 bases, the J end by 4 bases, with 6 bases between. In DNA form, the CDR3 reads TGTGCCAGCAGCTTACAGACTTATAATTCACCCCTCCACTTT. Its protein product is CASSLQTYNSPLHF.

The gene calls are TRBV15 and TRBJ1-2, with no clear D. Germline V lookup: CDR1 LNHNV, CDR2 YYDKDF (reference sequence). The CDR3 runs to 11 residues. The V gene lost 5 bases and the J gene lost 4 bases, with 5 bases spanning the gap. The CDR3 region is CATSGGYGYTF. CDR3 DNA sequence: TGTGCCACCAGCGGTGGCTATGGCTACACCTTC. The complete variable domain, with remaining parts taken from reference TRBV15 and TRBJ1-2, reads DAMVIQNPRYQVTQFGKPVTLSCSQTLNHNVMYWYQQKSSQAPKLLFHYYDKDFNNEADTPDNFQSRRPNTSFCFLDIRSPGLGDTAMYLCATSGGYGYTFGSGTRLTVV.

This clonotype showed up just a few times. The chain couples TRBV18 to TRBJ1-4; D is possibly TRBD1 (5 bases). This CDR3 has 16 amino acids. Germline loops: CDR1 KGHSH, CDR2 LQKENI. V lost 6 bases and J 6 bases, leaving 20 bases between the germline ends. The CDR3 reads CASSPIPGTAHEKLFF. CDR3 DNA sequence: TGTGCCAGCTCCCCTATCCCGGGGACTGCCCATGAAAAACTGTTTTTT.

The chain carries TRBV6-1 and TRBJ2-7; D is possibly TRBD1 (5 bases). The CDR3 covers 15 residues. Germline CDR1 MNHNS, CDR2 SASEGT. V was trimmed by 1 base and J by 3 bases, leaving 13 bases between them. As DNA, the CDR3 is TGTGCCAGCAGTGAAGAAGGGGCTTCCCGCTACGAGCAGTACTTC. Translation gives CASSEEGASRYEQYF.

The J gene is TRBJ1-1, the V gene TRBV10-3; D gene unclear. V was cut by 2 bases and J by 5 bases, with 6 bases left in between. This CDR3 has 12 residues. Germline values: CDR1 ENHRY, CDR2 SYGVKD. The DNA of the CDR3 is TGTGCCATCAGTGAGCCCGGAACTGAAGCTTTCTTT. Amino acids: CAISEPGTEAFF.

This clonotype was seen at least ten times. This rearrangement joins TRBV7-2 to TRBJ1-2; D might be TRBD1 (6 bases). V lost 1 base and J 4 bases, leaving 16 bases between the germline ends. Germline V lookup: CDR1 SGHTA, CDR2 FQGNSA. The length of the CDR3 is 16 residues. For the CDR3, the DNA is TGTGCCAGCAGCTTAGAGTTCGACAGGCCGATCTATGGCTACACCTTC. It codes for CASSLEFDRPIYGYTF.

This clonotype appeared a few times. The chain links TRBV7-9 to TRBJ2-7, with D hard to call. V was clipped by 4 bases and J by 5 bases, with 12 bases between them. CDR3 size: 13 residues. Germline assignment: CDR1 SEHNR and CDR2 FQNEAQ (reference sequence). Written as DNA, the CDR3 is TGTGCCAGCAGCTACCCCTTGGGCGACGAGCAGTACTTC. Translated: CASSYPLGDEQYF.